These 32 T cell receptor beta chains originate from one sample sequenced in a study of CD8 T cells in Susac syndrome. cDNA came from roughly 0.53 to 1 ug RNA primed by random hexamers. Each CDR3 protein gets one entry after TCRdb re-called the immunoSEQ multiplex PCR reads with MiXCR. The sample lists approximately 200,000 distinct CDR3 sequences, approximately 95% occurring once. Specimen: CD4+ T cells from PBMCs. The receptors originated from a human donor with multiple sclerosis.

The chain uses TRBV12-5 and TRBJ1-5; D remains unclear. The V end lost 0 bases, the J end lost 1 base, and 19 bases lay between the germline ends. This CDR3 comprises 19 residues. CDR1 is LGHNT and CDR2 is FRNRAP in the germline V gene. The CDR3 sequence is CASGLVPKADLSSNQPQHF. CDR3 in DNA: TGTGCTAGTGGTTTGGTCCCCAAGGCCGATCTTTCCAGCAATCAGCCCCAGCATTTT.

This clonotype was recorded once. The chain employs TRBV29-1 and TRBJ2-1; D possibly corresponds to TRBD1 (6 bases). The V gene's germline CDR1 is SQVTM and CDR2 ANQGSEA. CDR3 length equals 14 residues. With 7 bases removed from V and 9 bases from J, the gap between germline ends came to 22 bases. The chain's CDR3 is CSAKGTHGGGEQFF. CDR3 coding DNA: TGCAGCGCTAAGGGGACACATGGAGGAGGTGAGCAGTTCTTC.

The V call is TRBV7-3, the J call TRBJ1-5, with D perhaps TRBD1 (6 bases). Per the germline V gene, CDR1 is SGHTA and CDR2 is FQGTGA. Trimming stripped 1 base from V and 7 bases from J, with 14 bases between. CDR3 length: 15 residues. In DNA form, the CDR3 reads TGTGCCAGCAGCTTAATCGGGGGGGCTAGGCAGCCCCAGCATTTT. Translating it yields CASSLIGGARQPQHF.

The gene calls are TRBV11-2 and TRBJ2-1; D is tentatively TRBD1 or TRBD2 (7 bases each). V lost 7 bases, J lost 0 bases, and 16 bases lay in between. This CDR3 contains 16 residues. Germline CDR1 SGHAT, CDR2 FQNNGV. CDR3 in amino acids: CASTNQGGASYNEQFF. CDR3 sequence (DNA): TGTGCCAGCACCAATCAGGGGGGGGCCTCCTACAATGAGCAGTTCTTC.

The chain links TRBV3-1 to TRBJ2-3; D is tentatively TRBD1 or TRBD2 (5 bases each). Germline values: CDR1 LGHDT, CDR2 YNNKEL (reference sequence). CDR3 length: 18 amino acids. The ends were cut back, 2 bases at V and 5 bases at J, with 23 bases in the middle. The chain's CDR3 is CASSQMKGTVRRRDTQYF. CDR3 nucleotide sequence: TGTGCCAGCAGCCAAATGAAAGGGACGGTGCGACGTCGAGATACGCAGTATTTT.

The gene calls are TRBV5-4 and TRBJ1-2, with D unresolved. This CDR3 contains 14 residues. Germline CDR1 is SGHNT and CDR2 is YYREEE (reference sequence). V gave up 4 bases and J gave up 3 bases, with 13 bases separating them. CDR3 in amino acids: CASSPGLSDYGYTF. CDR3 nucleotides: TGTGCCAGCAGCCCCGGGTTGAGCGACTATGGCTACACCTTC.

V and J are TRBV30 and TRBJ1-1; D is ambiguous. V shed 5 bases and J shed 1 base, with 14 bases lying between them. Germline V gene sequence: CDR1 GTSNPN, CDR2 SVGIG (reference sequence). This CDR3 has 14 amino acids. In DNA, the CDR3 is TGTGCCTGGGCGCCCTTTTGGGAGAACACTGAAGCTTTCTTT. This codes for CAWAPFWENTEAFF.

In its sample, this clonotype was seen once. The chain combines TRBV29-1 with TRBJ2-3; D possibly corresponds to TRBD1 (6 bases). Germline V gene lookup returns CDR1 SQVTM and CDR2 ANQGSEA. The CDR3 has 16 residues. Trimming shortened V by 2 bases and J by 4 bases, and 19 bases separated the two germline ends. CDR3 in amino acids: CSVEPGQRGFADTQYF. For the CDR3, the DNA is TGCAGCGTTGAACCCGGACAGCGAGGGTTCGCAGATACGCAGTATTTT.

The V call is TRBV20-1, the J call TRBJ2-5; D unclear. V shed 3 bases and J shed 0 bases, with 14 bases lying between them. This CDR3 is 15 amino acids long. The germline gives CDR1 DFQATT, CDR2 SNEGSKA (reference sequence). For the CDR3, the DNA is TGCAGTGCTAGTAGTCCCAGCGAGTACCAAGAGACCCAGTACTTC. This sequence encodes CSASSPSEYQETQYF.

The chain employs TRBV7-3 and TRBJ2-1; 11 positions agree with TRBD1. Germline CDR1 and CDR2: SGHTA and FQGTGA. CDR3 length: 14 residues. The V and J ends lost 7 bases and 9 bases, in that order; junction bases with no gene match: 8. This CDR3 is CASTRTGGLGEQFF. CDR3 DNA sequence: TGTGCCAGCACCAGGACAGGGGGCCTGGGTGAGCAGTTCTTC.

This chain uses TRBV30 with TRBJ2-5; D is uncertain. The germline CDR1 and CDR2 sequences are GTSNPN and SVGIG (reference sequence). Trimming shortened V by 0 bases and J by 5 bases, and 13 bases separated the two germline ends. The CDR3 is 14 amino acids. The CDR3 protein is CAWSVSRDMETQYF. CDR3 DNA: TGTGCCTGGAGTGTAAGCAGAGACATGGAGACCCAGTACTTC.

The gene calls are TRBV29-1 and TRBJ1-2, with D unclear. Germline V gene sequence: CDR1 SQVTM, CDR2 ANQGSEA. The CDR3 loop spans 13 amino acids. Trimming removed 4 bases at V and 7 bases at J, with 16 bases between. CDR3 residues: CSVAHSRARGYTF. Here the CDR3 DNA reads TGCAGCGTTGCACACTCCCGGGCCCGTGGCTACACCTTC. Full variable domain (outside the CDR3, taken from reference TRBV29-1 and TRBJ1-2): SAVISQKPSRDICQRGTSLTIQCQVDSQVTMMFWYRQQPGQSLTLIATANQGSEATYESGFVIDKFPISRPNLTFSTLTVSNMSPEDSSIYLCSVAHSRARGYTFGSGTRLTVV.

The chain links TRBV6-6 to TRBJ2-3; D is unresolved. Trimming shortened V by 2 bases and J by 6 bases, and 12 bases separated the two germline ends. This CDR3 spans 14 amino acids. Germline V lookup: CDR1 MNHNY, CDR2 SVGAGI (reference sequence). The CDR3 DNA is TGTGCCAGCAGTTACGCCGTATCGTTGGATACGCAGTATTTT. It codes for CASSYAVSLDTQYF.

The chain has TRBV7-9 and TRBJ1-1; 7 bases fit TRBD1. This CDR3 region has 16 residues. Germline CDR1 and CDR2: SEHNR and FQNEAQ (reference sequence). J lost 6 bases, V lost 6 bases, and 16 bases had no gene match. CDR3 in DNA: TGTGCCAGCAGGCCGAGGCTCACAGGGGACCAATCTGAAGCTTTCTTT. Protein sequence: CASRPRLTGDQSEAFF.

This clonotype has just a few counts. J is TRBJ2-1 and V is TRBV3-1, with a weak D call TRBD1 (5 bases). CDR1 LGHDT and CDR2 YNNKEL come from the germline V gene (reference sequence). V dropped 9 bases and J dropped 4 bases, with 7 bases sitting between them. CDR3 length: 11 amino acids. In DNA, the CDR3 is TGTGCCAGTAGGGGATACAATGAGCAGTTCTTC. Protein sequence: CASRGYNEQFF.

This clonotype has just one count. V usage is TRBV7-2 and J usage is TRBJ1-2, with no clear D. The CDR3 has 12 amino acids. The V gene's germline CDR1 is SGHTA and CDR2 FQGNSA. V lost 5 bases, J lost 8 bases, and 12 bases lay in between. In DNA form, the CDR3 reads TGTGCCAGCAGCCCCGGCCTCGCGGGCTACACCTTC. Residues: CASSPGLAGYTF.

The J gene is TRBJ2-5, the V gene TRBV29-1, with D perhaps given as TRBD1 or TRBD2 (5 bases each). This CDR3 is built from 12 residues. Germline CDR1 reads SQVTM; CDR2 reads ANQGSEA. V lost 6 bases, J lost 5 bases, and 13 bases lay in between. In DNA, the CDR3 is TGCAGCGTCCGGTGGTGGGACGAGACCCAGTACTTC. The encoded protein is CSVRWWDETQYF.

The rearrangement uses TRBV29-1 and TRBJ2-1, with a tentative D call TRBD2 (6 bases). This CDR3 contains 17 residues. Germline V gene data show CDR1 as SQVTM and CDR2 as ANQGSEA. Trimming cost V 7 bases and J 0 bases, with 22 bases left between them. This CDR3 is CSAPLEGKESSYNEQFF. CDR3 sequence (DNA): TGCAGCGCCCCTCTGGAGGGTAAGGAAAGCTCCTACAATGAGCAGTTCTTC.

This chain uses TRBV10-3 with TRBJ2-7; perhaps TRBD1 as D (6 bases). The CDR3 contains 14 residues. Germline V gives CDR1 ENHRY, CDR2 SYGVKD. V was pared by 0 bases and J by 3 bases, with 9 bases between. As DNA, the CDR3 is TGTGCCATCAGTGAGTCTGTCAGGGGCTACGAGCAGTACTTC. It codes for CAISESVRGYEQYF.

The chain has TRBV3-1 and TRBJ1-5; no clear D. The germline gives CDR1 LGHDT, CDR2 YNNKEL (reference sequence). Trimming shortened V by 0 bases and J by 5 bases, and 5 bases separated the two germline ends. There are 13 residues in the CDR3. CDR3 sequence: CASSQDPDQPQHF. CDR3 sequence (DNA): TGTGCCAGCAGCCAAGATCCCGATCAGCCCCAGCATTTT. Drawing the rest from reference TRBV3-1 and TRBJ1-5, the complete variable domain is DTAVSQTPKYLVTQMGNDKSIKCEQNLGHDTMYWYKQDSKKFLKIMFSYNNKELIINETVPNRFSPKSPDKAHLNLHINSLELGDSAVYFCASSQDPDQPQHFGDGTRLSIL.

This clonotype was seen more than once but under ten times. The CDR3 bases are TGTGCCAGCAGCCCACGGGGCGGGGGCATTCAGTACTTC. It specifies CASSPRGGGIQYF. The rearrangement links TRBV7-2 to TRBJ2-4; 7 bases agree with TRBD2. Trimming cost V 5 bases and J 9 bases; bases outside gene matches: 7. CDR3 length equals 13 residues. Germline-derived CDR1 and CDR2 are SGHTA and FQGNSA.

This sequence joins TRBV4-1 and TRBJ1-5; a weak D match, TRBD1 (5 bases). Trimming removed 1 base from V and 6 bases from J, with 13 bases in between. Germline loops: CDR1 MGHRA, CDR2 YSYEKL. The CDR3 is 15 residues long. CDR3 sequence reads: CASSQAESRVQPQHF. CDR3 DNA sequence: TGCGCCAGCAGCCAAGCCGAATCCAGGGTTCAGCCCCAGCATTTT.

This clonotype was found once. The chain's CDR3 is CASSKRTGVETGELFF. CDR3 nucleotide sequence: TGCGCCAGCAGCAAAAGGACAGGGGTGGAAACCGGGGAGCTGTTTTTT. The chain employs TRBV4-1 and TRBJ2-2, with 9 bases identical to TRBD1. This CDR3 comprises 16 residues. Unmatched junction bases numbered 9, after V lost 5 bases and J lost 5 bases. Germline CDR1 is MGHRA and CDR2 is YSYEKL.

This sequence joins TRBV6-1 and TRBJ2-3, with TRBD2 matching over 13 bases. This CDR3 has 17 residues. Trimming took 7 bases from V and 6 from J; bases not matched to a gene: 13. CDR1 MNHNS and CDR2 SASEGT come from the germline V gene. The CDR3 loop is CASNAGTSGMGSDTQYF. The CDR3 region has the DNA TGTGCCAGCAACGCCGGGACTAGCGGGATGGGCAGTGATACGCAGTATTTT.

The chain has TRBV12-5 and TRBJ2-2; TRBD2 agrees at 14 bases. This CDR3 region has 18 residues. V shed 4 bases and J 2 bases; nucleotides not matched to a gene: 6. Germline assignment: CDR1 LGHNT and CDR2 FRNRAP. The DNA of the CDR3 is TGTGCTAGTGGTTCGGGGACTAGCGGGGGAGTAAACACCGGGGAGCTGTTTTTT. Residues: CASGSGTSGGVNTGELFF.

The gene calls are TRBV9 and TRBJ1-2; 7 bases fit TRBD1. CDR1 is SGDLS and CDR2 is YYNGEE in the germline V gene. Trimming at V came to 2 bases and at J to 0 bases, leaving 4 bases not matched to a gene. The CDR3 contains 15 residues. The chain's CDR3 is CASSVLQGANYGYTF. In DNA, the CDR3 is TGTGCCAGCAGCGTCCTGCAGGGGGCTAACTATGGCTACACCTTC.

This chain connects TRBV6-1 to TRBJ1-2, with D uncertain. Germline lookup yields CDR1 MNHNS and CDR2 SASEGT. The CDR3 runs to 17 residues. V was shortened by 1 base and J by 4 bases, with 19 bases between the two germline ends. The CDR3 nucleotides are TGTGCCAGCAGTGAAGAGGGCAGCCATGCGGTCCTCTATGGCTACACCTTC. This translates into CASSEEGSHAVLYGYTF.

V is TRBV12-3 or TRBV12-4 and J is TRBJ2-7; possible D gene TRBD1, 6 bases. This CDR3 has 13 amino acids. Trimming took off 6 bases at V and 2 bases at J, with 11 bases between the two ends. The CDR3 region is CASRPTGTYEQYF. CDR3 coding DNA: TGTGCCAGCAGGCCGACAGGTACCTACGAGCAGTACTTC.

The chain is built from TRBV3-1 and TRBJ2-3; no firm D call. V was clipped by 1 base and J by 7 bases, with 6 bases between them. Germline V gives CDR1 LGHDT, CDR2 YNNKEL (reference sequence). CDR3 length: 12 amino acids. CDR3 sequence reads: CASSQVRHTQYF. As DNA, the CDR3 is TGTGCCAGCAGCCAAGTTCGGCATACGCAGTATTTT.

The rearrangement uses TRBV12-3 or TRBV12-4 and TRBJ2-1; the D call may be TRBD1 or TRBD2 (6 bases each). Trimming pared 2 bases from V and 7 bases from J, leaving 9 bases between. This CDR3 comprises 13 residues. Written as DNA, the CDR3 is TGTGCCAGCAGTTTAAGGGGGGTGAATGAGCAGTTCTTC. It encodes CASSLRGVNEQFF.

V and J are TRBV19 and TRBJ1-6; D possibly corresponds to TRBD1 (5 bases). CDR1 LNHDA and CDR2 SQIVND come from the germline V gene (reference sequence). V lost 5 bases to trimming and J lost 5 bases, with 10 bases between them. This CDR3 is built from 14 residues. The CDR3 protein is CASSRDGDNSPLHF. The CDR3 nucleotides are TGTGCCAGTAGTCGGGACGGGGATAATTCACCCCTCCACTTT.

This clonotype was detected only once. This chain uses TRBV7-2 with TRBJ2-5; TRBD2 agrees at 11 bases. Germline V lookup: CDR1 SGHTA, CDR2 FQGNSA. J gave up 4 bases and V 5 bases, and 12 bases lay outside the gene matches. The length of the CDR3 is 17 residues. The CDR3 sequence is CASSHLGGTSGSETQYF. Here the CDR3 DNA reads TGTGCCAGCAGCCACCTTGGCGGGACTAGCGGCTCAGAGACCCAGTACTTC.